This record covers a single T cell receptor beta chain. The antigen is unknown. Libraries were prepared by immunoSEQ multiplex PCR; TCRdb keeps only in-frame clonotypes and omits some of them. The data hold 1.4 million or so clones, with approximately 98.5% observed a single time. This record comes from a study of shared clonotypes between healthy human individuals. Study-level information: Each donor contributed plates that comprised three CD4 naive, three CD4 memory, two CD8 naive and one CD8 memory.

Findings and caveats of the study: With few donors, the genetic and exposure-history diversity represented was limited.

The receptor was isolated from a man aged 25-45 years in good health. Source material: naive CD4+ T cells sorted from blood. Subset of the sample: CD45RA+ positively selected.

CDR3 in amino acids: CASSDSYRASTDTQYF. The CDR3 region has the DNA TGTGCCAGCAGTGACTCATACAGGGCCTCCACAGATACGCAGTATTTT. The chain couples TRBV6-4 to TRBJ2-3; tentative D call: TRBD1 (6 bases). The germline CDR1 and CDR2 sequences are MRHNA and SNTAGT. This CDR3 is 16 amino acids long. The V gene lost 0 bases and the J gene lost 2 bases, with 12 bases spanning the gap.